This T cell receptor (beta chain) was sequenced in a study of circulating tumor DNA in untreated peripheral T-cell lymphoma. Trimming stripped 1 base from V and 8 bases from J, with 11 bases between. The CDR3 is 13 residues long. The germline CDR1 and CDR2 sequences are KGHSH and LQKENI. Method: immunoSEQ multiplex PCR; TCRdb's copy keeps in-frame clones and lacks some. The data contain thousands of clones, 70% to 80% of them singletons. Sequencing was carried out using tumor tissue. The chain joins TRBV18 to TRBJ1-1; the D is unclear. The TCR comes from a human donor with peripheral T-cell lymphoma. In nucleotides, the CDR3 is TGTGCCAGCTCACCACTAGTTGAGAGCGAAGCTTTCTTT. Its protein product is CASSPLVESEAFF. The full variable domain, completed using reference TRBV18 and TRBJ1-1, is NAGVMQNPRHLVRRRGQEARLRCSPMKGHSHVYWYRQLPEEGLKFMVYLQKENIIDESGMPKERFSAEFPKEGPSILRIQQVVRGDSAAYFCASSPLVESEAFFGQGTRLTVV.